The 21 T cell receptor beta chains presented below share a single source sample, sequenced in a study of tissue T cells after allogeneic stem cell transplantation. The data were produced by immunoSEQ multiplex PCR, yet TCRdb's version contains in-frame clones alone and is incomplete. The repertoire holds 20,000 to 25,000 clones, with 72% as singletons. The source material was spleen. These receptors came from a female BALB/c mouse in good health. The strain's MHC haplotype is H2-d.

As to this clone: Genes and germline come from the mouse. The read stops 1 residue short of the end of the CDR3; the missing end is completed from the germline J gene. This chain connects TRBV13-2 to TRBJ1-5; D uncertain. V was trimmed by 4 bases and J by 1 base, leaving 12 bases between them. This CDR3 spans 15 amino acids. Per the germline V gene, CDR1 is NNHNN and CDR2 is SYGAGS (reference sequence). The CDR3 loop reads CASGRDGGNNQAPLF. The CDR3 bases that were read are TGTGCCAGCGGTCGTGACGGTGGGAACAACCAGGCTCCGCTT.

With respect to this clone: Here the gene names and germline are mouse. Read coverage stops 1 residue before the CDR3 terminus; the germline J gene supplies the remainder. The rearrangement uses TRBV31 and TRBJ1-4; 8 bases align to TRBD1. The CDR3 consists of 15 residues. After removal of 3 bases from V and 1 base from J, the junction contained 4 bases not matched to a gene. Germline CDR1 reads GKSSPN; CDR2 reads SITVG. The CDR3 DNA, read in part, is TGTGCCTGGAGAGCCGGGACAGGTTCCAACGAAAGATTATTT. Protein product: CAWRAGTGSNERLF. In full, the CDR3 is CAWRAGTGSNERLFF.

This clone was counted between two and nine times. Genes here carry mouse names. The sequenced fragment ends 1 residue before the CDR3 boundary, so the rest is inferred from the germline J gene. This sequence joins TRBV13-2 and TRBJ2-7, with TRBD2 matching over 7 bases. The length of the CDR3 is 14 residues. Per the germline V gene, CDR1 is NNHNN and CDR2 is SYGAGS (reference sequence). With V trimmed by 1 base and J by 0 bases, 1 base remained unmatched. CDR3 bases read: TGTGCCAGCGGTGATATGGGGGGCTCCTATGAACAGTAC. It is translated as CASGDMGGSYEQY. The whole CDR3 protein is CASGDMGGSYEQYF.

Notes on this clone: Genes and germline are mouse. The read stops 1 residue short of the end of the CDR3; the missing end is completed from the germline J gene. This chain connects TRBV13-3 to TRBJ2-7, with 8 bases matching TRBD2. Germline-derived CDR1 and CDR2 are NNHDY and SYVADS. After removal of 2 bases from V and 0 bases from J, the junction contained 1 base not matched to a gene. CDR3 length: 14 residues. CDR3 DNA (partial): TGTGCCAGCAGTGAGACTGGGGTCTCCTATGAACAGTAC. Translating gives CASSETGVSYEQY. The CDR3, in full, reads CASSETGVSYEQYF.

Notes on this clone: Each gene name is a mouse one. The read terminates 1 residue before the CDR3 end, so the remaining end is supplied by the germline J gene. The chain joins TRBV20 to TRBJ2-4; TRBD2 matches 12 bases. The CDR3 totals 16 residues. The trim removed 1 base at V and 2 bases at J, leaving 4 bases unmatched. Germline V gene data show CDR1 as GFQATS and CDR2 as STVNSAI. This CDR3 is CGARAGTGGLQNTLYF. CDR3 DNA, as far as it was read: TGTGGTGCTAGGGCCGGGACTGGGGGGCTTCAAAACACCTTGTAC.

Comment on this clone: The genes are named according to mouse. Read data end 1 residue before the CDR3 end; the end is taken from the germline J gene. This sequence joins TRBV31 and TRBJ2-7; D may be TRBD2 (6 bases). The CDR3 has 11 residues. Germline V gene data show CDR1 as GKSSPN and CDR2 as SITVG. Trimming took 4 bases from V and 4 from J, leaving 8 bases between them. The CDR3 sequence is CAWTGGYEQYF. CDR3 DNA (partial): TGTGCCTGGACCGGGGGGTATGAACAGTAC.

On this clone itself: The germline and genes are mouse ones. The CDR3 loop is CASSDMGITEVFF. The part of the CDR3 DNA that was read is TGTGCCAGCAGTGATATGGGAATAACAGAAGTCTTC. This chain joins TRBV13-1 and TRBJ1-1; D gene unclear. The CDR3 extends 1 residue past the end of the read, so its final part is completed from the germline J gene. CDR3 length: 13 residues. Germline lookup yields CDR1 NSHNY and CDR2 SYGAGN. The ends were cut back, 1 base at V and 5 bases at J, with 9 bases in the middle.

A note on this clone: All gene names here are mouse names. The sequenced fragment ends 1 residue before the CDR3 boundary, so the rest is inferred from the germline J gene. The rearrangement links TRBV29 to TRBJ1-1; 8 bases map to TRBD1. With 2 bases clipped from V and 5 bases from J, the junction kept 4 bases outside the gene matches. This CDR3 spans 14 amino acids. Germline V lookup: CDR1 MSHET, CDR2 SYDVDS. The CDR3 protein is CASSLAGGATEVFF. The sequenced CDR3 bases are TGTGCTAGCAGTTTAGCAGGGGGCGCGACAGAAGTCTTC.

Of note for this clone: Gene names are mouse gene names. The read comes to an end 1 residue before the CDR3 does, leaving the germline J gene to fill in the end. The chain links TRBV19 to TRBJ1-4; D may be TRBD1 (6 bases). Germline V gives CDR1 FNHDT, CDR2 SITEND (reference sequence). V was cut by 2 bases and J by 5 bases, with 10 bases left in between. This CDR3 is 14 amino acids long. The CDR3: CASSIEGQNERLFF. The CDR3 bases that were read are TGTGCCAGCAGTATTGAGGGACAAAACGAAAGATTATTT.

Only a few counts were recorded for this clone. Gene names are mouse gene names. From the germline J gene comes the end of the CDR3, since the read stops 1 residue before it. V is TRBV4 and J is TRBJ2-7, with D tentatively TRBD2 (6 bases). Germline loops: CDR1 LGHDT, CDR2 YNNKQL (reference sequence). V was shortened by 3 bases and J by 4 bases, with 7 bases between the two germline ends. The CDR3 has 12 amino acids. The CDR3 spells CASSYWGYEQYF. The sequenced CDR3 bases are TGTGCCAGCAGCTACTGGGGTTATGAACAGTAC.

This clone was picked up a small number of times. Gene names denote mouse genes. With the read ending 1 residue before the CDR3 end, the germline J gene is used to fill in that end. The genes are TRBV13-1 and TRBJ2-7; D is unclear. V lost 0 bases to trimming and J lost 3 bases, with 1 base between them. The CDR3 extends over 11 amino acids. Per the germline V gene, CDR1 is NSHNY and CDR2 is SYGAGN. Partial CDR3 DNA: TGTGCCAGCAGTGATGACTATGAACAGTAC. Translation gives CASSDDYEQY. The CDR3 as a whole reads CASSDDYEQYF.

This clone appeared a single time. The genes are named according to mouse. The sequence runs out 1 residue before the end of the CDR3; the remainder is reconstructed from the germline J gene. The rearrangement uses TRBV13-2 and TRBJ2-5, with 8 nucleotides matching TRBD2. V gave up 1 base and J gave up 4 bases; unmatched junction bases: 2. This CDR3 region has 14 residues. Germline V gene lookup returns CDR1 NNHNN and CDR2 SYGAGS (reference sequence). The CDR3 bases that were read are TGTGCCAGCGGTGATTTGGGGGGGGAAGACACCCAGTAC. The encoded protein is CASGDLGGEDTQY. Given in full, the CDR3 is CASGDLGGEDTQYF.

Concerning this clone itself: Gene names and germline refer to mouse. The sequenced fragment ends 1 residue before the CDR3 boundary, so the rest is inferred from the germline J gene. The chain has TRBV1 and TRBJ1-5; D uncertain. Trimming shortened V by 2 bases and J by 0 bases, and 5 bases separated the two germline ends. Germline lookup yields CDR1 NSQYPW and CDR2 LRSPGD (reference sequence). CDR3 length: 14 residues. CDR3: CTCSAQNNNQAPLF. The part of the CDR3 DNA that was read is TGCACCTGCAGTGCACAGAATAACAACCAGGCTCCGCTT.

In the case of this clone: Gene labels here are mouse ones. Read sequence stops 1 residue before the CDR3 end, and the germline J gene provides the missing end. V usage is TRBV4 and J usage is TRBJ1-1; a weak D match, TRBD1 (6 bases). The CDR3 contains 11 residues. CDR1 and CDR2 (germline): LGHDT, YNNKQL (reference sequence). The V end lost 5 bases, the J end lost 5 bases, and 6 bases lay between the germline ends. The DNA read from the CDR3 is TGTGCCAGCAGCAGGGGGACAGAAGTCTTC. The encoded protein is CASSRGTEVF. From start to end, the CDR3 is CASSRGTEVFF.

This clone came up a few times. Gene and germline names: mouse. The observed sequence ends 1 residue before the CDR3 terminus, with the missing tail filled in from the germline J gene. The chain is built from TRBV1 and TRBJ2-7; D perhaps matches TRBD2 (6 bases). The germline V gene encodes CDR1 NSQYPW and CDR2 LRSPGD (reference sequence). V was clipped by 0 bases and J by 6 bases, with 9 bases between them. The CDR3 totals 13 residues. The sequenced CDR3 bases are TGCACCTGCAGTGCAGATGGGGGTTTTGAACAGTAC. Protein: CTCSADGGFEQY. In full, the CDR3 reads CTCSADGGFEQYF. The whole variable domain, remainder taken from reference TRBV1 and TRBJ2-7, is VTLLEQNPRWRLVPRGQAVNLRCILKNSQYPWMSWYQQDLQKQLQWLFTLRSPGDKEVKSLPGADYLATRVTDTELRLQVANMSQGRTLYCTCSADGGFEQYFGPGTRLTVL.

This clone came up a few times. Genes and germline come from the mouse. Coverage ceases 1 residue before the CDR3 finishes, and the germline J gene fills in the end. This chain joins TRBV13-3 and TRBJ2-2, with TRBD1 as a possible D gene (5 bases). The CDR3 runs 14 residues. The germline V and J ends were trimmed by 2 bases and 4 bases, with 9 bases remaining between them. The V gene's germline CDR1 is NNHDY and CDR2 SYVADS. The sequenced CDR3 bases are TGTGCCAGCAGTGACAGGGATGTCACCGGGCAGCTCTAC. It codes for CASSDRDVTGQLY. The complete CDR3 protein is CASSDRDVTGQLYF.

Turning to this clone: Mouse gene names and germline throughout. The CDR3 loop is CASSRRDRGNERLFF. Partial CDR3 DNA: TGTGCTAGCAGCCGCCGGGACAGGGGGAACGAAAGATTATTT. J is TRBJ1-4 and V is TRBV29, with TRBD1 identical over 11 bases. Read coverage stops 1 residue before the CDR3 terminus; the germline J gene supplies the remainder. The germline V gene encodes CDR1 MSHET and CDR2 SYDVDS. Trimming cost V 6 bases and J 5 bases; bases outside gene matches: 5. CDR3 length: 15 amino acids.

About this clone: Here the gene names and germline are mouse. The read gets to within 1 residue of the CDR3 end, and the germline J gene fills in the rest. The chain recombines TRBV5 with TRBJ2-5; 12 nucleotides match TRBD2. The length of the CDR3 is 16 residues. The ends lost 4 bases at V and 6 bases at J; junction bases unmatched: 8. The germline CDR1 and CDR2 sequences are LGHNA and YNLKQL (reference sequence). CDR3 bases read: TGTGCCAGCAGCCCCCGACTGGGGGGGCGCGCTGACACCCAGTAC. Amino acids: CASSPRLGGRADTQY. The entire CDR3 protein reads CASSPRLGGRADTQYF.

Remarks on this clone: Gene names are mouse gene names. With the read ending 1 residue before the CDR3 end, the germline J gene is used to fill in that end. V gene TRBV2 combines with J gene TRBJ1-4; D is ambiguous. CDR3 length: 14 residues. V lost 3 bases, J lost 0 bases, and 5 bases lay in between. Looked up from germline, CDR1 is LGHNA and CDR2 is YSYQKL. CDR3 bases read: TGTGCCAGCAGCCAGGAAATTTCCAACGAAAGATTATTT. Amino acids: CASSQEISNERLF. The full CDR3 is CASSQEISNERLFF.

Comment on this clone: The gene names given are mouse names. The CDR3 is cut off 1 residue early in the read; its end comes from the germline J gene. V gene TRBV5 combines with J gene TRBJ2-1, with 8 bases matching TRBD2. The V segment lost 0 bases and the J segment 6 bases; nucleotides outside the gene matches: 4. The CDR3 is 15 amino acids. Per the germline V gene, CDR1 is LGHNA and CDR2 is YNLKQL (reference sequence). The CDR3 DNA, read in part, is TGTGCCAGCAGCCAAGATTGGGGGGGGCTTGCTGAGCAGTTC. This gives the protein CASSQDWGGLAEQF. The full-length CDR3 reads as CASSQDWGGLAEQFF.

This clone was seen only a few times. Mouse germline and gene names are used. The read ends 1 residue early relative to the CDR3; the germline J gene fills the gap. V is TRBV31 and J is TRBJ1-3; D is undetermined. Germline CDR1 reads GKSSPN; CDR2 reads SITVG. Trimming pared 0 bases from V and 4 bases from J, leaving 7 bases between. This CDR3 has 13 residues. CDR3 sequence: CAWSLREGNTLYF. The CDR3 DNA, read in part, is TGTGCCTGGAGTCTCCGGGAGGGAAATACGCTCTAT. Supplemented by reference TRBV31 and TRBJ1-3, the full variable domain reads AQTIHQWPVAEIKAVGSPLSLGCTIKGKSSPNLYWYWQATGGTLQQLFYSITVGQVESVVQLNLSASRPKDDQFILSTEKLLLSHSGFYLCAWSLREGNTLYFGEGSRLIVV.